The clone carrying this TCR beta chain is a singleton in its sample. The antigen is unknown. Generated by immunoSEQ multiplex PCR, the TCRdb table keeps only in-frame clones and is missing some. In the table there are tens of thousands of clones, under 70% of which are singletons. The data were obtained in a study of cytotoxic CD8 clonotypes in ibrutinib-treated CLL. Study-level information: Included were 10 to 12 relapsed/refractory and about 14 treatment-naive patients, of whom about 18 were IGHV unmutated. Recorded responses included about 25 partial and 2 complete; following median 68 months, roughly 15 stayed remitted and roughly 12 progressed. Notes on the study in general: Higher circulating CD8+ T-cell counts strongly accompanied higher baseline clonality, above age-matched healthy donors. Once treatment began, public clonotypes, which were uncommon, contracted or stayed stable.

The germline gives CDR1 SGHTA, CDR2 FQGNSA. V gave up 2 bases and J gave up 1 base; unmatched junction bases: 2. The CDR3 sequence is 15 residues long. The TCR originated in a human donor with chronic lymphocytic leukemia. Sequencing used PBMCs, obtained after 12 months of ibrutinib treatment. The chain employs TRBV7-2 and TRBJ2-1; 7 bases are shared with TRBD1. The CDR3 nucleotides read TGTGCCAGCAGCTTAATCAGGGGGTCCTACAATGAGCAGTTCTTC. It codes for CASSLIRGSYNEQFF.